This T cell receptor (beta chain) was sequenced for a study of molecular identifiers for immune sequencing clone quantification (dated by TCRdb to 2017 to 2018). For the wider study: In a replicate experiment, RNA from roughly 21,000 or 96,000 naive CD8 T cells was split into five aliquots, four of which were sequenced. CD8 T cells were used in a methods study to benchmark molecular-identifier clustering-based TCR repertoire sequencing (MIDCIRS) and TCR RNA copy counting. Here is what the overall study found, with its caveats: Modeling estimated around 3 recovered TCR RNA copies per cell, compared with approximately 9.5 by digital PCR, which implies 25% to 30% capture efficiency. In CMV-specific effector cells, clones with more than 20 RNA copies contained over 97% of molecules, whereas in naive cells such clones contained under 1% of molecules. Highly expanded clone sizes could be underestimated because identical TCR molecules may share a barcode. When barcode sub-clustering was not used, chimeric consensus sequences inflated TCR diversity, with chimeras reaching as high as 47%. Naive libraries contained spiked-in Jurkat TCR RNA (more than 9 copies' worth), which is not part of the donor repertoire. A single cell's worth of spiked-in Jurkat TCR RNA was reported detectable even among about 1.1 million naive CD8 T cells.

Libraries of naive CD8 T cells were built from anywhere between about 17,000 and 1,000,000 sorted cells, with 10%, 30% or 50% of the purified RNA used. On a BD FACSAria II, naive CD8 T cells were FACS-sorted as CD8+CD4-CCR7+CD45RA+ and collected into RLT Plus buffer. Nine to eleven TCR copies' worth of Jurkat RNA were spiked into about 20,000-1,000,000 naive CD8 T cell samples to test detection sensitivity. CD8 T cells were enriched using RosetteSep CD8+ T Cell Enrichment Cocktail and Ficoll-Paque, and the enriched cells then underwent ACK red cell lysis. This clonotype was found many times. What antigen it recognizes has not been identified. Base qualities are not at hand, and no much larger clone is one base apart. Receptor amplification or capture employed PCR. The instrument given in TCRdb is Illumina HiSeq 4000. Preparation of bulk TCR libraries followed a previously described approach, with the TCR primers listed in Table S5. Total RNA was purified with the Qiagen AllPrep DNA/RNA kit. Before analysis, reads from multiple sequencing runs of the same library were pooled. Regarding the original processing steps: Only reads with exact TCR constant sequence were kept, trimmed to 150 nt, and grouped by their 12-nt molecular barcodes. Reads within each barcode group were sub-clustered using a 15% Levenshtein threshold, and quality-weighted consensus sequences were constructed for each RNA molecule. Non-functional sequences were excluded, and lower-count sequences lying one edit away from another sequence were also excluded. Based on a fit of two negative binomial distributions, barcode sub-clusters having less than 20% of the maximum read count were discarded. Using fastp at Q25 and MiXCR, TCRdb reprocessed the public reads and kept productive beta chains. A single entry per CDR3 protein holds the most common genes and DNA from its merged rows. The V and J calls reflect TCRdb's pipeline rather than the authors' work. This sample is represented by 9,500 to 15,000 distinct CDR3 sequences; about 20% of them were singletons. The ten largest clonotypes hold roughly 1.5% of the sample.

The sequenced material came from naive CD8+ T cells from blood, with Jurkat cell RNA spiked in. This specimen's cell subset or site label, interpreted: FACS-sorted CD8+CD4-CCR7+CD45RA+ naive T cells. The TCR was taken from a human donor in good health. Some libraries in this study had Jurkat cell RNA spiked in.

The CDR3 reads as follows: CASSFAVDSNQPQHF. In nucleotide form, the sequence is TGTGCCAGCAGTTTTGCAGTAGATAGCAATCAGCCCCAGCATTTT. The sequence joins TRBV27 to TRBJ1-5, with the D segment identity uncertain. V lost 3 bases and J lost 0 bases; the stretch between them is 9 bases long. Measured from the cysteine to the phenylalanine, the CDR3 is 15 residues long. The DNA shown is the 45-base CDR3, in frame from base 1. Sequences MNHEY (CDR1) and SMNVEV (CDR2) are obtained from the germline V gene (reference sequence).